The present T cell receptor (beta chain) was sequenced within a study of identical twins. Study-wide findings and caveats: Memory repertoires showed no such pattern, whereas abundant cord blood beta clonotypes carried fewer insertions. Twins shared out-of-frame alpha sequences with excess low generation probability. It was possible that invariant MAIT and iNKT cells partly confounded the zero-insertion analyses.

As for this clonotype: Its antigen is not known.

Trimming cost V 0 bases and J 0 bases, with 10 bases left between them. CDR1 and CDR2 from the germline V gene are SGHVS and FQNEAQ. The CDR3 is 16 residues long. A single record per CDR3 protein comes from TCRdb applying MiXCR to the 5' RACE reads. The data show 460,000 or so distinct CDR3 sequences, over 12% seen once. This same sample was also part of a study on yellow fever vaccine responses in identical twins.

The chain joins TRBV7-8 to TRBJ2-3; D may be TRBD2 (5 bases). Sequenced input: CD4+ T cells sorted from blood. This receptor was taken from a young woman in good health. The CDR3 is CASSLASRASTDTQYF. The CDR3 DNA sequence: TGTGCCAGCAGCTTAGCCTCGCGGGCCAGCACAGATACGCAGTATTTT.